The TCR beta chain described here comes from a study of shared clonotypes between healthy human individuals (TCRdb year 2020). In the study overall: A couple of women and three men aged 18 to 49 years were included in the cohort. Per donor, three plates each were used for CD4 naive and CD4 memory, two for CD8 naive, and one for CD8 memory. Blood TCR repertoires of about 5 healthy adults were deeply sequenced to estimate repertoire size and the extent of clonotype sharing between individuals. Different laboratories and diverse techniques were used to prepare libraries and sequence TCR repertoires, to increase sequencing depth and limit assay-specific biases. Leukapheresis yielded between about 0.85 and 10 billion PBMCs per donor.

With regard to this clone: Its binding antigen is unknown. No base quality information exists; no much larger clone differs at one position.

The germline V gene specifies SGHAT as CDR1 and FQNNGV as CDR2. V drops 4 bases and J drops 6 bases, leaving 16 bases in between. From its cysteine to its phenylalanine, the CDR3 spans 14 amino acids. Solely the CDR3 DNA is kept, with 42 bases framed from the first base. Results and caveats for the whole study, not just this receptor: Rarefaction of sorted-subset datasets indicated incomplete sequencing despite the large sequencing depth. Only blood was sampled, and tissue TCR repertoires likely differ from those in blood. Pairwise subsampling indicated that sequencing depth was expected to affect the degree of clonotype sharing among donors. Compared with non-shared clonotypes, clonotypes shared by all four sorted-subset donors had higher generation probabilities. Estimated clonotype richness was generally larger for naive than for memory subsets. Because the study included only a small number of donors, the genetic and exposure-history diversity represented was limited. Roughly 5.2% of naive CD4, 3.5% of naive CD8, roughly 2.4% of memory CD4, and around 0.4% of memory CD8 clonotypes were shared across several donors.

For the CD8 naive samples, CD45RO-negative cells were positively selected for CCR7, yielding a CD45RA+CCR7+ population from which TemRA cells were excluded. The donors were healthy, HIV-negative adults with no recently reported acute infections or vaccinations. Every donor was a Caucasian adult living in Nashville, Tennessee, USA. After blood collection by leukapheresis, PBMCs were isolated using Ficoll-Histopaque density gradient centrifugation and then cryopreserved in the vapor phase of liquid nitrogen. Analytical flow cytometry was used to check the purity and quantity of every magnetically sorted T cell population. From each sorted fraction, genomic DNA was isolated and quantified by UV absorbance on a Nanodrop 2000c. Using the deep immunoSEQ assay, TCR CDR3 regions were amplified from genomic DNA by multiplex PCR. Genomic DNA extracted from each cell subset was distributed evenly over all wells of several immunoSEQ 96-well plates, and each plate served as one replicate. Each replicate PCR for sorted subsets received approximately 200 ng genomic DNA, equal to 28,000 or so T cell genomes. Purified libraries were quantified with a Qubit 3.0 fluorometer, sized on a Bioanalyzer 2100, and re-quantified with the KAPA Library Quantification kit. Every immunoSEQ 96-well plate was sequenced on a dedicated single-read 150-cycle Illumina NextSeq 550 flow cell. The source study handled its data this way. Because the immunoSEQ output included only junctional sequences and no quality scores, the filtering could not be the same as the filtering used for full-length reads. Sequences were annotated with PyIR, a Python wrapper for IgBLAST v1.9, using IMGT germline references to assign V/J genes and CDR3. Reads with weak V/J assignments (E-value above 1e-6), missing CDR3, stop codons, out-of-frame junctions, or ambiguous translated residues were removed. V3J clonotypes were defined by identical inferred V gene, J gene, and CDR3 amino acid sequence. Percentage overlap between repertoires was computed as shared unique clonotypes divided by the size of the smaller repertoire. Repertoire richness was assessed with RTK rarefaction, the Chao1 estimator, and Recon v2.1 estimates of unobserved clonotypes. Generation probabilities for all TCRbeta clonotypes obtained by the gDNA method from a few donors were computed using OLGA. TCRdb holds this immuneACCESS table with in-frame rearrangements only. Some clones are missing; in checked studies, unresolved V genes explain under half, and the rest has no known cause. The DNA was the basis for D and trimming; V, J and clone size are from that table. Here the sample has approximately 840,000 clones; just over 95% occur a single time. The ten most abundant clones make up under 0.25% of the sample.

The sequence is built from TRBV11-2 and TRBJ2-7; TRBD1 could be the D gene, as 6 bases match. The sequence derives from a man in his thirties or forties in good health. Sequencing used naive CD8+ T cells sorted from blood. Explained via the paper, the cell subset or site label denotes: CD45RA+CCR7+. The DNA reads as follows: TGTGCCAGCAGCTGGAAACTCGGGACATCCGAGCAGTACTTC. This encodes CASSWKLGTSEQYF.